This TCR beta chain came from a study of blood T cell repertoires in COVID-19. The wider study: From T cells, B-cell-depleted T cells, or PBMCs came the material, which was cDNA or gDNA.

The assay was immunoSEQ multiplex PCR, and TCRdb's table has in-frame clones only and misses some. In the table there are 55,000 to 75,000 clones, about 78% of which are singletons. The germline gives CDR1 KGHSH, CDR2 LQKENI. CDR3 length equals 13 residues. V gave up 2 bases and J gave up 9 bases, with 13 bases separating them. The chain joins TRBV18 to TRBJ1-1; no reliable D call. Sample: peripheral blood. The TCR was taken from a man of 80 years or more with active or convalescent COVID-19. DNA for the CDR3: TGTGCCAGCTCACCAAACGTCGACAACCAAGCTTTCTTT. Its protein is CASSPNVDNQAFF.